This passage covers 23 T cell receptor beta chains from one sample sequenced in a study of shared clonotypes between healthy human individuals. Cells designated naive CD8 were CD45RO-negative and were positively selected for CCR7, with terminally differentiated effector memory CD45RA+ cells excluded. Assay: immunoSEQ multiplex PCR; the TCRdb copy retains only in-frame clones and omits some. Of some 600,000 clones listed, about 96% are singletons. The sample comprised naive CD8+ T cells sorted from blood. These receptors were collected from a woman between 25 and 40 years old in good health.

The V call is TRBV29-1, the J call TRBJ1-5; no reliable D call. Germline assignment: CDR1 SQVTM and CDR2 ANQGSEA. The CDR3 totals 13 residues. V lost 7 bases, J lost 4 bases, and 14 bases lay in between. As DNA, the CDR3 is TGCAGCGCTGGAGGTGGTCAGAATCAGCCCCAGCATTTT. Its protein is CSAGGGQNQPQHF.

This chain links TRBV5-4 with TRBJ2-5; D is possibly TRBD1 (5 bases). CDR3 length equals 13 residues. The V gene's germline CDR1 is SGHNT and CDR2 YYREEE (reference sequence). V shed 4 bases and J shed 5 bases, with 12 bases lying between them. The CDR3 region has the DNA TGTGCCAGCAGCCCCAGGGAACGGGAGACCCAGTACTTC. Its translation is CASSPRERETQYF.

The chain is built from TRBV9 and TRBJ2-1, with 11 bases aligning to TRBD2. From germline, CDR1 is SGDLS and CDR2 YYNGEE. J gave up 0 bases and V 0 bases, and 17 bases lay outside the gene matches. This CDR3 has 22 amino acids. CDR3 bases: TGTGCCAGCAGCGTAGCTACGTGGGGGGGTCCTAGCGGGAGGCCCTCCTACAATGAGCAGTTCTTC. The encoded protein is CASSVATWGGPSGRPSYNEQFF.

V gene TRBV27 combines with J gene TRBJ2-1; TRBD1 might be the D (5 bases). V was shortened by 7 bases and J by 10 bases, with 20 bases between the two germline ends. There are 14 residues in the CDR3. Germline V lookup: CDR1 MNHEY, CDR2 SMNVEV (reference sequence). The DNA for the CDR3 is TGTGCCAGCAACCAAAGGGGCTTTCTCGGGGAGCAGTTCTTC. This codes for CASNQRGFLGEQFF.

Notes on this clone: Other nucleotide sequences from this sample produce the same CDR3. CDR3 sequence: CASSVGGVNEKLFF. CDR3 sequence (DNA): TGTGCCAGCAGCGTAGGAGGTGTGAATGAAAAACTGTTTTTT. V gene TRBV9 combines with J gene TRBJ1-4, with unresolved D. CDR1 and CDR2 from the germline V gene are SGDLS and YYNGEE. The CDR3 consists of 14 residues. V was trimmed by 0 bases and J by 5 bases, leaving 8 bases between them.

This clone turned up a few times. The chain links TRBV14 to TRBJ1-1, with D possibly being TRBD1 (6 bases). Trimming removed 4 bases from V and 8 bases from J, with 14 bases in between. The CDR3 has 13 amino acids. The germline gives CDR1 SGHDN, CDR2 FVKESK. DNA of the CDR3: TGTGCCAGCAGCCTAACTTCCGGGACAGAAGCTTTCTTT. Translation: CASSLTSGTEAFF.

V usage is TRBV27 and J usage is TRBJ2-1, with D unclear. The V end lost 3 bases, the J end lost 0 bases, and 6 bases lay between the germline ends. Germline loops: CDR1 MNHEY, CDR2 SMNVEV (reference sequence). The CDR3 length is 14 residues. The CDR3 region has the DNA TGTGCCAGCAGTTTCGCAAGCTCCTACAATGAGCAGTTCTTC. The encoded protein is CASSFASSYNEQFF.

A note on this clone: Other DNA variants within this sample encode the same CDR3. The rearrangement links TRBV27 to TRBJ2-7; D unresolved. CDR3 length: 13 amino acids. Germline V lookup: CDR1 MNHEY, CDR2 SMNVEV (reference sequence). V was cut by 3 bases and J by 4 bases, with 10 bases left in between. The CDR3 loop is CASSFSGVYEQYF. For the CDR3, the DNA is TGTGCCAGCAGTTTCTCGGGTGTATACGAGCAGTACTTC.

The CDR3 loop reads CASSLSLAGAGDTQYF. Written as DNA, the CDR3 is TGTGCCAGCAGCCTCAGCCTAGCGGGAGCAGGAGATACGCAGTATTTT. The V gene is TRBV11-3, the J gene TRBJ2-3; 10 nucleotides agree with TRBD2. J gave up 5 bases and V 5 bases, and 10 bases lay outside the gene matches. This CDR3 is built from 16 residues. The V gene's germline CDR1 is SGHNT and CDR2 YENEEA.

The chain recombines TRBV27 with TRBJ1-1; the D is unclear. Germline CDR1 MNHEY, CDR2 SMNVEV (reference sequence). The V end lost 5 bases, the J end lost 0 bases, and 7 bases lay between the germline ends. The CDR3 extends over 13 amino acids. CDR3 protein: CASSIGLNTEAFF. CDR3 coding DNA: TGTGCCAGCAGTATTGGACTGAACACTGAAGCTTTCTTT.

The chain has TRBV7-8 and TRBJ2-7, with TRBD2 matching over 15 bases. The CDR3 runs 16 residues. The V segment lost 5 bases and the J segment 2 bases; nucleotides outside the gene matches: 4. Germline V gene data show CDR1 as SGHVS and CDR2 as FQNEAQ. The CDR3 loop is CASSDGTSGRTYEQYF. The CDR3 DNA reads TGTGCCAGCAGCGACGGGACTAGCGGGAGGACCTACGAGCAGTACTTC.

The chain uses TRBV2 and TRBJ2-5; D is tentatively TRBD1 or TRBD2 (6 bases each). Germline V gives CDR1 SNHLY, CDR2 FYNNEI. The V and J ends lost 7 bases and 3 bases respectively, with 15 bases between them. This CDR3 has 14 residues. CDR3 amino acids: CASTWGAGKETQYF. In DNA form, the CDR3 reads TGTGCCAGCACATGGGGGGCAGGGAAAGAGACCCAGTACTTC.

V is TRBV27 and J is TRBJ2-2; TRBD1 might be the D (5 bases). V was trimmed by 7 bases and J by 0 bases, leaving 12 bases between them. From germline, CDR1 is MNHEY and CDR2 SMNVEV (reference sequence). The CDR3 contains 15 residues. CDR3 nucleotide sequence: TGTGCCAGCAAGGGGTCCACCACGAACACCGGGGAGCTGTTTTTT. Its translation: CASKGSTTNTGELFF.

Comments on this clone: Other DNA sequences from this sample encode an identical CDR3 as well. The chain recombines TRBV5-6 with TRBJ1-1; D uncertain. CDR3 length: 11 amino acids. Trimming cost V 0 bases and J 8 bases, with 5 bases left between them. CDR1 is SGHDT and CDR2 is YYEEEE in the germline V gene. The CDR3 loop reads CASSLGREAFF. The CDR3 bases are TGTGCCAGCAGCTTGGGACGCGAAGCTTTCTTT.

The chain carries TRBV5-4 and TRBJ2-7; no firm D call. The CDR3 has 12 amino acids. V lost 0 bases and J 7 bases, leaving 8 bases between the germline ends. The germline V gene has CDR1 SGHNT and CDR2 YYREEE (reference sequence). The CDR3 DNA is TGTGCCAGCAGCTTGGGGACGGAAGAGCAGTACTTC. It encodes CASSLGTEEQYF.

This chain links TRBV27 with TRBJ2-1; TRBD2 might be the D (5 bases). The CDR3 runs 13 residues. Per the germline V gene, CDR1 is MNHEY and CDR2 is SMNVEV (reference sequence). With 8 bases removed from V and 10 bases from J, the gap between germline ends came to 18 bases. CDR3 protein: CASASLGGWEQFF. CDR3 sequence (DNA): TGTGCCAGCGCCTCTCTAGGAGGATGGGAGCAGTTCTTC.

This clone is a singleton in its sample. The chain recombines TRBV5-6 with TRBJ2-3; D remains unclear. The germline gives CDR1 SGHDT, CDR2 YYEEEE. The CDR3 spans 16 residues. V lost 4 bases and J lost 0, with 15 bases in between. The CDR3 sequence is CASSLGTGRSTDTQYF. The CDR3 region has the DNA TGTGCCAGCAGCCTTGGAACGGGTCGGAGCACAGATACGCAGTATTTT.

CDR3 nucleotides: TGTGCCAGCAGCCACCTTAAGGGGGAGGTTAATTCACCCCTCCACTTT. This gives the protein CASSHLKGEVNSPLHF. The chain has TRBV28 and TRBJ1-6, with D tentatively TRBD1 (6 bases). The CDR3 is 16 residues long. Germline CDR1 MDHEN, CDR2 SYDVKM. V lost 6 bases, J lost 6 bases, and 18 bases lay in between.

A remark on this clone: The sample contains more than one DNA sequence encoding this CDR3. The genes are TRBV29-1 and TRBJ1-1; D is uncertain. The length of the CDR3 is 11 residues. Germline CDR1 is SQVTM and CDR2 is ANQGSEA. V lost 4 bases to trimming and J lost 1 base, with 4 bases between them. The CDR3 coding sequence is TGCAGCGTTGGACGGAACACTGAAGCTTTCTTT. Amino acid sequence: CSVGRNTEAFF.

The chain combines TRBV11-2 with TRBJ2-7; D is possibly TRBD1 (5 bases). The germline V gene encodes CDR1 SGHAT and CDR2 FQNNGV. The V end lost 4 bases, the J end lost 4 bases, and 8 bases lay between the germline ends. This CDR3 comprises 12 residues. DNA for the CDR3: TGTGCCAGCAGCTATGGACAATACGAGCAGTACTTC. Residues: CASSYGQYEQYF.

The chain joins TRBV30 to TRBJ1-1, with 7 bases identical to TRBD1. V trimming: 5 bases; J trimming: 10 bases; junction bases outside the gene matches: 13. Germline CDR1 and CDR2: GTSNPN and SVGIG (reference sequence). CDR3 size: 13 residues. The CDR3 nucleotides are TGTGCCTGGGTCGACAGGGAGGGAATCGTAGCTTTCTTT. This gives the protein CAWVDREGIVAFF.

The rearrangement uses TRBV6-5 and TRBJ2-1; D may be TRBD1 (6 bases). The CDR3 loop spans 15 amino acids. Germline V gives CDR1 MNHEY, CDR2 SVGAGI. V lost 2 bases, J lost 8 bases, and 16 bases lay in between. CDR3 in amino acids: CASSYLAGASDEQFF. The CDR3 nucleotides read TGTGCCAGCAGTTACCTGGCAGGGGCGTCAGATGAGCAGTTCTTC.

The V call is TRBV6-1, the J call TRBJ2-7; 7 positions agree with TRBD2. CDR3 size: 14 residues. The V and J ends lost 3 bases and 1 base, in that order; junction bases with no gene match: 3. Per the germline V gene, CDR1 is MNHNS and CDR2 is SASEGT. CDR3 DNA sequence: TGTGCCAGCAGTGACACTAGCGAATCCTACGAGCAGTACTTC. Protein product: CASSDTSESYEQYF.